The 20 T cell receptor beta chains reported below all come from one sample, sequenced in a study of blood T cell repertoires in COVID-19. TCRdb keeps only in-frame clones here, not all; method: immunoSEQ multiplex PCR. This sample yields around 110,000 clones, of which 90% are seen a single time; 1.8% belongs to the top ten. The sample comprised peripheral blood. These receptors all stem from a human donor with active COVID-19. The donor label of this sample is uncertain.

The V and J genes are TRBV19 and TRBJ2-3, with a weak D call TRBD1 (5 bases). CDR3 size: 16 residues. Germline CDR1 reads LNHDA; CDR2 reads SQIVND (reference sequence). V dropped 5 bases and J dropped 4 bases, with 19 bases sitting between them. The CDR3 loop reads CASSRSPGFNADTQYF. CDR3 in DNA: TGTGCCAGTAGTCGGTCCCCAGGGTTTAACGCAGATACGCAGTATTTT.

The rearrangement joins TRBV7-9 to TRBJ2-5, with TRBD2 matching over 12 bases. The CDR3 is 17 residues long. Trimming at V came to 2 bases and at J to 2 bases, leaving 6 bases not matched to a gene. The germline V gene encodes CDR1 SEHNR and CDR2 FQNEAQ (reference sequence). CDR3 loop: CASSLPGTSGLQETQYF. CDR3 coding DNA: TGTGCCAGCAGCTTACCCGGGACTAGCGGGTTGCAAGAGACCCAGTACTTC.

CDR3 amino acids: CASSRTGRNQPQHF. The CDR3 bases are TGTGCCAGCAGTCGGACAGGACGCAATCAGCCCCAGCATTTT. The chain couples TRBV6-5 to TRBJ1-5, with 7 bases that match TRBD1. Germline V CDR1 and CDR2: MNHEY, SVGAGI. The CDR3 is 14 residues long. V shed 5 bases and J 2 bases; nucleotides not matched to a gene: 3.

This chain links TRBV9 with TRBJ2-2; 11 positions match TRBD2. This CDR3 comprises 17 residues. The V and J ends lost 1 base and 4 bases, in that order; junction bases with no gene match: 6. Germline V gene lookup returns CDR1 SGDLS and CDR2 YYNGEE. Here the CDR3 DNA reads TGTGCCAGCAGCGTACTTAGCGGGGGGGCAGGCACCGGGGAGCTGTTTTTT. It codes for CASSVLSGGAGTGELFF. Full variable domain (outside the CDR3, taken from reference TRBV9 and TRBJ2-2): DSGVTQTPKHLITATGQRVTLRCSPRSGDLSVYWYQQSLDQGLQFLIQYYNGEERAKGNILERFSAQQFPDLHSELNLSSLELGDSALYFCASSVLSGGAGTGELFFGEGSRLTVL.

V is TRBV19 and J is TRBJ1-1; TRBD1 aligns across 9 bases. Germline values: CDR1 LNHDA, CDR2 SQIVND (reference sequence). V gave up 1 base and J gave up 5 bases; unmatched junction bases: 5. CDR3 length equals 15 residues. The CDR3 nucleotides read TGTGCCAGTAGTATAGGGACAGGGGTGGGGACTGAAGCTTTCTTT. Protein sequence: CASSIGTGVGTEAFF. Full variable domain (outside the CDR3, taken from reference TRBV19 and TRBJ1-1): DGGITQSPKYLFRKEGQNVTLSCEQNLNHDAMYWYRQDPGQGLRLIYYSQIVNDFQKGDIAEGYSVSREKKESFPLTVTSAQKNPTAFYLCASSIGTGVGTEAFFGQGTRLTVV.

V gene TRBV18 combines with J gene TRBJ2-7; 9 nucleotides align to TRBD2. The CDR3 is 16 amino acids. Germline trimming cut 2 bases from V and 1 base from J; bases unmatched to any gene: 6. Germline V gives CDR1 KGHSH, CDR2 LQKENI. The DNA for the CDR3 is TGTGCCAGCTCACCAGGTTATAGCGGGGGTTCCTACGAGCAGTACTTC. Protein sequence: CASSPGYSGGSYEQYF.

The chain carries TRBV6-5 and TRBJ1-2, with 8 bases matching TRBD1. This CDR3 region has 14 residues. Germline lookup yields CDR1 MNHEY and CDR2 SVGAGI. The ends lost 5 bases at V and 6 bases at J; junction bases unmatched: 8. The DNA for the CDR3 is TGTGCCAGCAGTCGGGACAGGCCCACAGATGGCTACACCTTC. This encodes CASSRDRPTDGYTF.

CDR3 sequence: CASSPPGTGNTEAFF. In nucleotides, the CDR3 is TGTGCCAGCAGCCCCCCTGGGACAGGGAACACTGAAGCTTTCTTT. The genes are TRBV7-9 and TRBJ1-1; 8 bases map to TRBD1. Trimming took 5 bases from V and 1 from J; bases not matched to a gene: 6. This CDR3 has 15 amino acids. Germline V gene data show CDR1 as SEHNR and CDR2 as FQNEAQ (reference sequence).

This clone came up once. The CDR3 bases are TGCGCCAGCAGCCACGTAGGACAGTCCCGTAACTATGGCTACACCTTC. Translated: CASSHVGQSRNYGYTF. The rearrangement joins TRBV4-1 to TRBJ1-2; the D gene is possibly TRBD1 (6 bases). CDR1 is MGHRA, CDR2 YSYEKL, per germline. This CDR3 region has 16 residues. The V end was cut by 3 bases, the J end by 1 base, with 15 bases between.

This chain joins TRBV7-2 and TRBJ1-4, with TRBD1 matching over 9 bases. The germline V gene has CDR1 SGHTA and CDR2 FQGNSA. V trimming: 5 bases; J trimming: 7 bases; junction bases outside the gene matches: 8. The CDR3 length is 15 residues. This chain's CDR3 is CASSASGTGIEKLFF. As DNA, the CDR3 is TGTGCCAGCAGCGCCTCCGGGACAGGGATTGAAAAACTGTTTTTT.

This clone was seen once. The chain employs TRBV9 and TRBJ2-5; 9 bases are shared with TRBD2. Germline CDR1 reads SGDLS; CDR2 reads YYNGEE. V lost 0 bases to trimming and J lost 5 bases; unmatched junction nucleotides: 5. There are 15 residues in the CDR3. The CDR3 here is CASSVGGGARETQYF. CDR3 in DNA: TGTGCCAGCAGCGTAGGCGGGGGGGCGAGGGAGACCCAGTACTTC.

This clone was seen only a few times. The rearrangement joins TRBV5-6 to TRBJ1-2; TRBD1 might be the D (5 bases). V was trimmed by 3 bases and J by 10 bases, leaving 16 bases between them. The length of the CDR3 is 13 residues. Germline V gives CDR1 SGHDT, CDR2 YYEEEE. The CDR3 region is CASSSPGLFHYTF. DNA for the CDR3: TGTGCCAGCAGCTCGCCGGGACTTTTTCACTACACCTTC. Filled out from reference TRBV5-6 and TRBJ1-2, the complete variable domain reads DAGVTQSPTHLIKTRGQQVTLRCSPKSGHDTVSWYQQALGQGPQFIFQYYEEEERQRGNFPDRFSGHQFPNYSSELNVNALLLGDSALYLCASSSPGLFHYTFGSGTRLTVV.

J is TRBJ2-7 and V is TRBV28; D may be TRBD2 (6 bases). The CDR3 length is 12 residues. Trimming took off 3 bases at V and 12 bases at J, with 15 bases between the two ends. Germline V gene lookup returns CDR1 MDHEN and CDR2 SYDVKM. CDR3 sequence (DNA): TGTGCCAGCAGTTTGCGTCGGGGGAGAGGGTACTTC. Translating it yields CASSLRRGRGYF.

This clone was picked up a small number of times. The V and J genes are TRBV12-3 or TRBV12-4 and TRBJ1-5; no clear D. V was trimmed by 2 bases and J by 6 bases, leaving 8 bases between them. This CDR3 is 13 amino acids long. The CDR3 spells CASSLRGGQPQHF. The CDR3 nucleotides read TGTGCCAGCAGTTTACGAGGTGGTCAGCCCCAGCATTTT.

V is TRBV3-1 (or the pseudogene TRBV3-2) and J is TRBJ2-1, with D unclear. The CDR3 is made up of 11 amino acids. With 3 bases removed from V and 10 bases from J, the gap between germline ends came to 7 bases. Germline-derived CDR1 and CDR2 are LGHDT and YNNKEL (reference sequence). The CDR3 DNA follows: TGTGCCAGCAGCCAGCGGAGCGAGCAGTTCTTC. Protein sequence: CASSQRSEQFF.

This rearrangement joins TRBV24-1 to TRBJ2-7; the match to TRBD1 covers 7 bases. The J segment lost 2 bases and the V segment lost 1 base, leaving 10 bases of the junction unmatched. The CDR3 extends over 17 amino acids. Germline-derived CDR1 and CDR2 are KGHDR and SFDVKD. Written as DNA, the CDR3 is TGTGCCACCAGTGATTTATTAACGACAGGGTTCACCTACGAGCAGTACTTC. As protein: CATSDLLTTGFTYEQYF.

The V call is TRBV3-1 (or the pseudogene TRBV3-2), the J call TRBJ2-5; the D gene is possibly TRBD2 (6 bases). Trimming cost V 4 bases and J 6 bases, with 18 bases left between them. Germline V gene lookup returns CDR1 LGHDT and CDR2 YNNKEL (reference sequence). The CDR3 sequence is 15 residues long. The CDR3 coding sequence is TGTGCCAGCAGCCTAACCAGCAGGGAGGCTAAGACCCAGTACTTC. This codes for CASSLTSREAKTQYF.

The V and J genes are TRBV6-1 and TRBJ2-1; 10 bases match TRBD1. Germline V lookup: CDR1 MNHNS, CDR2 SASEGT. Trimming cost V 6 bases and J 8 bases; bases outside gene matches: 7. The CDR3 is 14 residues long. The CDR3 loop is CASRAGQGTDEQFF. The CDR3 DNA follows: TGTGCCAGCAGAGCGGGACAGGGGACCGATGAGCAGTTCTTC.

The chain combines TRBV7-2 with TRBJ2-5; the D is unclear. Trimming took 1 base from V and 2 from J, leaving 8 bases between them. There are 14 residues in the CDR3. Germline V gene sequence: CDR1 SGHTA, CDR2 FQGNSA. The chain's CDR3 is CASSLVSLQETQYF. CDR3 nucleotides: TGTGCCAGCAGCTTAGTGAGCTTACAAGAGACCCAGTACTTC.

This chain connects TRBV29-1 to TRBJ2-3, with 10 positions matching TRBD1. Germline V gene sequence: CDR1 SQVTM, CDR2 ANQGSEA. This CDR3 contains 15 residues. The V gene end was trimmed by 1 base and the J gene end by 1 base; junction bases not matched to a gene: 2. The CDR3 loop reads CSVEGGTGGTDTQYF. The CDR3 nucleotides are TGCAGCGTTGAAGGGGGGACAGGGGGCACAGATACGCAGTATTTT.